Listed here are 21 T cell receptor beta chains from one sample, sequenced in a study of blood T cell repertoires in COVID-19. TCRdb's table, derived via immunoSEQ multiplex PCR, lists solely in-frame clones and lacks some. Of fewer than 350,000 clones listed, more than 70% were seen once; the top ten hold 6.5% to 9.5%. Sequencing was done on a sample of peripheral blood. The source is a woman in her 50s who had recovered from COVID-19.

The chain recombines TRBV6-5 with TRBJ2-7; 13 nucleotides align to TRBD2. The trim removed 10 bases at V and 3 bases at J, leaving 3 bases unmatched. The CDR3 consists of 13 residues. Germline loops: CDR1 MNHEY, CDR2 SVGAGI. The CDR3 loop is CATRTSGGYEQYF. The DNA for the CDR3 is TGTGCCACCCGGACTAGCGGGGGCTACGAGCAGTACTTC.

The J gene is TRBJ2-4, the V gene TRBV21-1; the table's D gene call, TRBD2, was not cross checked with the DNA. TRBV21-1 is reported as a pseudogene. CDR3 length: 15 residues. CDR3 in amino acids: CASSKISLAKNIQYF. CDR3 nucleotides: TGTGCCAGCAGTAAAATTAGTTTAGCCAAAAACATTCAGTACTTC.

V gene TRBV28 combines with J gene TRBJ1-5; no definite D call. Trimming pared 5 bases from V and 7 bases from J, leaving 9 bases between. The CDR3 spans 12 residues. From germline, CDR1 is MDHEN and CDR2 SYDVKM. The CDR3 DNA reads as TGTGCCAGCAGTCCACTAGGACAGCCCCAGCATTTT. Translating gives CASSPLGQPQHF.

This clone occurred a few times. CDR3 protein: CASSSAARTGLYEQYF. The CDR3, as DNA: TGTGCCAGCAGTTCAGCGGCGAGGACAGGTCTCTACGAGCAGTACTTC. This chain joins TRBV7-9 and TRBJ2-7; 7 bases are shared with TRBD1. Germline CDR1 reads SEHNR; CDR2 reads FQNEAQ (reference sequence). The ends lost 6 bases at V and 3 bases at J; junction bases unmatched: 14. The CDR3 is 16 amino acids.

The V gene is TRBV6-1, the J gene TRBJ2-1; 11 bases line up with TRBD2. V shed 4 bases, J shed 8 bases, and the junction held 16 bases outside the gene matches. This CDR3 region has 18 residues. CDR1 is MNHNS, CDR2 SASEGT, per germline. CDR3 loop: CASSGRDRLAGWRYEQFF. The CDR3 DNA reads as TGTGCCAGCAGTGGGCGGGACAGACTAGCGGGGTGGAGGTATGAGCAGTTCTTC.

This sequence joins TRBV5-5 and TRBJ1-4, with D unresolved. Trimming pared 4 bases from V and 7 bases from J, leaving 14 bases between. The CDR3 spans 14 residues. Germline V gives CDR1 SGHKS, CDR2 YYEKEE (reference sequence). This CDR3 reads CASSPRIVGEKLFF. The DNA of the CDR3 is TGTGCCAGCAGCCCTAGGATCGTAGGTGAAAAACTGTTTTTT.

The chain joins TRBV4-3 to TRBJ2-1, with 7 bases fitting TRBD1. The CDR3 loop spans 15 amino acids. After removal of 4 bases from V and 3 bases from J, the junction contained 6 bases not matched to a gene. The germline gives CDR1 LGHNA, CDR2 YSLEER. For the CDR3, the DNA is TGCGCCAGCAGCCCCATAGGGGACAGCTACAATGAGCAGTTCTTC. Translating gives CASSPIGDSYNEQFF.

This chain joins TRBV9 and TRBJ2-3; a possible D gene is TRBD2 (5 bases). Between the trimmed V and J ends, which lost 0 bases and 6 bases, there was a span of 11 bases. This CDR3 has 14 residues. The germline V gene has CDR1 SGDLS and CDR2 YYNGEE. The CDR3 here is CASSVGGSLDTQYF. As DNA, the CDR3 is TGTGCCAGCAGCGTAGGCGGGTCTTTGGATACGCAGTATTTT.

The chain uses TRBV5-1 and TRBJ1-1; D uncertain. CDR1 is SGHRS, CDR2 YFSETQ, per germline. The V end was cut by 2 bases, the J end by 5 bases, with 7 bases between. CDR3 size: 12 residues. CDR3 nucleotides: TGCGCCAGCAGCTTAGCGGATACTGAAGCTTTCTTT. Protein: CASSLADTEAFF.

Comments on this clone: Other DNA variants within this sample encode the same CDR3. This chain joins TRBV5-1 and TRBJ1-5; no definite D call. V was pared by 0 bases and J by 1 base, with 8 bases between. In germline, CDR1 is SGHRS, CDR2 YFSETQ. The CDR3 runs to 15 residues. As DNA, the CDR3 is TGCGCCAGCAGCTTGGATGGAGGCAGCAATCAGCCCCAGCATTTT. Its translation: CASSLDGGSNQPQHF. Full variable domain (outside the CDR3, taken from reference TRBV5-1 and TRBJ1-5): KAGVTQTPRYLIKTRGQQVTLSCSPISGHRSVSWYQQTPGQGLQFLFEYFSETQRNKGNFPGRFSGRQFSNSRSEMNVSTLELGDSALYLCASSLDGGSNQPQHFGDGTRLSIL.

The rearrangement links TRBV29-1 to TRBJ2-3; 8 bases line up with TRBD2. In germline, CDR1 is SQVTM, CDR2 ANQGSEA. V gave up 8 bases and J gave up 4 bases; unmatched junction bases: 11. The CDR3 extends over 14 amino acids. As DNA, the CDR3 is TGCAGCATTGCGAGGTTAGCGGGATCAGATACGCAGTATTTT. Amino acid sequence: CSIARLAGSDTQYF.

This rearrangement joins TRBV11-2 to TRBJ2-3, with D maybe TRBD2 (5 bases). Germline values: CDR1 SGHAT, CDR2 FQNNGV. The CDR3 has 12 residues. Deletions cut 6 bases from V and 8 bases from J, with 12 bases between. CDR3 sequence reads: CASSAVGGTQYF. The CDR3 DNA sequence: TGTGCCAGCAGTGCCGTCGGAGGTACGCAGTATTTT.

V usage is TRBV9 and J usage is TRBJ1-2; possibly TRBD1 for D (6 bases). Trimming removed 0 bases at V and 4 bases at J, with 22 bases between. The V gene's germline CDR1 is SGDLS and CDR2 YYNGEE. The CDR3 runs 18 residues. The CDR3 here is CASSVGGGGGDTLYGYTF. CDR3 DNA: TGTGCCAGCAGCGTAGGAGGTGGAGGGGGGGACACTCTCTATGGCTACACCTTC.

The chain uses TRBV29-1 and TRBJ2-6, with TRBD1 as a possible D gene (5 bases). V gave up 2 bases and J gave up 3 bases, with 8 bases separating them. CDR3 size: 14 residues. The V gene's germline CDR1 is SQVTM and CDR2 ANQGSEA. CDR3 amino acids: CSVEPQGGANVLTF. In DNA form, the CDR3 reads TGCAGCGTTGAACCCCAGGGTGGGGCCAACGTCCTGACTTTC.

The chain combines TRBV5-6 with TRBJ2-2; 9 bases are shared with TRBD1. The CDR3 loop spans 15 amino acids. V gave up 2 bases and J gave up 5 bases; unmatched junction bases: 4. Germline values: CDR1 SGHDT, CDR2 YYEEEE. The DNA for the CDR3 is TGTGCCAGCAGCTTTTGGGACAGGGATACCGGGGAGCTGTTTTTT. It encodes CASSFWDRDTGELFF.

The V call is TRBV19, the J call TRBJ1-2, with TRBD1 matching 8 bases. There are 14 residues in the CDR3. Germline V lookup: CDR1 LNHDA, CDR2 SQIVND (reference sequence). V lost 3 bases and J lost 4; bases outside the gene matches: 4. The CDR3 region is CASSIGDRGYGYTF. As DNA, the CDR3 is TGTGCCAGTAGTATTGGTGACAGGGGCTATGGCTACACCTTC.

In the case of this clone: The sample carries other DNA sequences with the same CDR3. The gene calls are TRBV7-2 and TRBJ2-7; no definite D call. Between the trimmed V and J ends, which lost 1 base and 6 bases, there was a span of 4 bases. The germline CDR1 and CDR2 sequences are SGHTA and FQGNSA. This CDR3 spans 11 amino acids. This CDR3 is CASSLGLEQYF. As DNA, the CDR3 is TGTGCCAGCAGCTTAGGTCTCGAGCAGTACTTC.

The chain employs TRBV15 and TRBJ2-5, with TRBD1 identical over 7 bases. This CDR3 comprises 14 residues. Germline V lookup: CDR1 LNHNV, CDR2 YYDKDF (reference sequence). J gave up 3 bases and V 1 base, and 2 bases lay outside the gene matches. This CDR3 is CATSRAGTEETQYF. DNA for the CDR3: TGTGCCACCAGCAGAGCCGGGACAGAAGAGACCCAGTACTTC. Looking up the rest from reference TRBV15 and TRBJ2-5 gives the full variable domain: DAMVIQNPRYQVTQFGKPVTLSCSQTLNHNVMYWYQQKSSQAPKLLFHYYDKDFNNEADTPDNFQSRRPNTSFCFLDIRSPGLGDTAMYLCATSRAGTEETQYFGPGTRLLVL.

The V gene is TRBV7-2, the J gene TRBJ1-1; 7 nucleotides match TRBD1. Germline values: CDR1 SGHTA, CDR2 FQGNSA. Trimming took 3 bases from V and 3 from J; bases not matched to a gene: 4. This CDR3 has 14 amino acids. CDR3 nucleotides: TGTGCCAGCAGCTTCACACAGGGGTACACTGAAGCTTTCTTT. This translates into CASSFTQGYTEAFF. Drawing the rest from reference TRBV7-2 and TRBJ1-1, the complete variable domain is GAGVSQSPSNKVTEKGKDVELRCDPISGHTALYWYRQSLGQGLEFLIYFQGNSAPDKSGLPSDRFSAERTGGSVSTLTIQRTQQEDSAVYLCASSFTQGYTEAFFGQGTRLTVV.

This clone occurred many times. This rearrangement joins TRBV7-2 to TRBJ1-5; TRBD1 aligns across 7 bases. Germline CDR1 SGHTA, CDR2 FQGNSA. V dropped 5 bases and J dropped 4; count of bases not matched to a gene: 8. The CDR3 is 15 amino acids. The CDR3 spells CASSPGQEINQPQHF. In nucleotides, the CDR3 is TGTGCCAGCAGCCCCGGACAGGAGATAAATCAGCCCCAGCATTTT. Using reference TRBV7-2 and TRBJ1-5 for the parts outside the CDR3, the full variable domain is GAGVSQSPSNKVTEKGKDVELRCDPISGHTALYWYRQSLGQGLEFLIYFQGNSAPDKSGLPSDRFSAERTGGSVSTLTIQRTQQEDSAVYLCASSPGQEINQPQHFGDGTRLSIL.

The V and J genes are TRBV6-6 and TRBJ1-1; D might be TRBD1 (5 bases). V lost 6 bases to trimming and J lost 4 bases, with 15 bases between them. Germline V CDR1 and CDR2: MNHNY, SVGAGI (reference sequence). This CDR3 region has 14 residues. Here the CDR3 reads CASRPSGFSTEAFF. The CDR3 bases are TGTGCCAGCAGACCTTCAGGGTTTTCCACTGAAGCTTTCTTT.